This T cell receptor (beta chain) emerged from a study of human T cells and chemical hapten exposure. This clonotype has a count of ten or more. What it recognizes is unknown. Study-level points and caveats: Expanded TCRs formed significantly more large CDR3 similarity clusters than controls.

Indicated time point: patch test 3, about 24 weeks after DPC sensitization. Regarding treatment: therapeutic diphenylcyclopropenone sensitization with weekly scalp DPC. RNA extraction used unfractionated whole blood as the source of total RNA. This CDR3 contains 16 residues. The V gene lost 4 bases and the J gene lost 0 bases, with 12 bases spanning the gap. CDR1 is KGHDR and CDR2 is SFDVKD in the germline V gene. TCRdb reprocessed the RACE reads via MiXCR and lists one record per CDR3 protein. The data contain roughly 38,000 distinct CDR3 sequences, more than 9% of them seen just once; the ten biggest clones take up over 20%.

Here the sequenced sample was whole blood, taken in connection with sensitization to the hapten diphenylcyclopropenone (DPC). The chain carries TRBV24-1 and TRBJ1-3, with a weak D call TRBD1 (5 bases). This receptor was identified in a man in his fifties with alopecia areata. Some clones in this sample may be carry-over from other donors' samples. The CDR3 reads CATSDGTGLSGNTIYF. The CDR3 coding sequence is TGTGCCACCAGTGACGGTACAGGCCTCTCTGGAAACACCATATATTTT.